This entry describes one T cell receptor (beta chain). Treatment meaning: roughly 19 received Ad26.COV2.S at low or high dose, single or two shots; several received placebo; per-sample allocation not given. Following the first vaccine or placebo injection, samples were taken on day 63. This sample was included in a study of Ad26.COV2.S vaccination and SARS-CoV-2 variants. Looking at the study overall: Ad26.COV2.S given intramuscularly, once or twice 56 days apart.

Using immunoSEQ multiplex PCR, the repertoire was profiled, and TCRdb retains in-frame clones only, with some absent. This sample yields hundreds of thousands of clones, of which about 86% are seen a single time; around 10% belongs to the top ten. Trimming pared 0 bases from V and 5 bases from J, leaving 9 bases between. Germline loops: CDR1 PRHDT, CDR2 FYEKMQ (reference sequence). This CDR3 spans 14 amino acids. The source of this sequence is a person aged 18-65 years who received the Ad26.COV2.S COVID-19 vaccine or a placebo. Specimen: peripheral blood, collected in a trial of Ad26.COV2.S vaccine versus placebo. J is TRBJ2-3 and V is TRBV13, with D hard to call. CDR3: CASSLGQERDTQYF. Here the CDR3 DNA reads TGTGCCAGCAGCTTAGGCCAGGAGAGAGATACGCAGTATTTT. The variable domain in full, completed from reference TRBV13 and TRBJ2-3, reads AAGVIQSPRHLIKEKRETATLKCYPIPRHDTVYWYQQGPGQDPQFLISFYEKMQSDKGSIPDRFSAQQFSDYHSELNMSSLELGDSALYFCASSLGQERDTQYFGPGTRLTVL.